This TCR beta chain came from a study of blood T cell repertoires in COVID-19. The wider study: T cells, B-cell-depleted T cells, or PBMCs provided the cDNA or gDNA that served as material.

The CDR3 contains 15 residues. Trimming removed 7 bases at V and 5 bases at J, with 18 bases between. The germline V gene has CDR1 MGHDK and CDR2 SYGVNS. In the original workflow: Reference gene primers were amplified, and this amplification served to estimate nucleated cell counts. Data came from immunoSEQ multiplex PCR; TCRdb stores just in-frame clones and leaves some out. V and J calls and clone size follow that table, whereas D and trimming were derived from the DNA. The sample has some 250,000 clones; approximately 80% are singletons. V gene TRBV25-1 combines with J gene TRBJ1-5; perhaps TRBD1 as D (6 bases). The sample consisted of peripheral blood. The source of this sequence is a woman in her sixties with active or convalescent COVID-19. CDR3 sequence reads: CASTYLDSPDQPQHF. The CDR3 nucleotides read TGTGCCAGCACCTACCTGGACAGTCCGGATCAGCCCCAGCATTTT.